This T cell receptor beta chain was found in a study of blood T cell repertoires in COVID-19. Looking at the study overall: Sites across the United States, Italy and Spain contributed samples from acute and convalescent COVID-19.

Methods used by the authors: For nucleated cells, counts were estimated from reference gene primer amplification. Repertoires were generated with immunoSEQ multiplex PCR, while TCRdb's copy carries only in-frame clones and drops some. V, J and clone size are taken as reported in that table, and D and trimming were inferred from the DNA itself. The sample has 35,000 to 50,000 clones; approximately 77% are singletons. This CDR3 contains 14 residues. Germline CDR1 reads MNHNY; CDR2 reads SVGAGI (reference sequence). Losses at the gene ends were 2 bases for V and 4 bases for J; bases not matched to a gene: 3.

The sequenced sample was peripheral blood. The chain couples TRBV6-6 to TRBJ1-2; 8 nucleotides line up with TRBD1. This TCR came from a woman in her 70s with acute or convalescent COVID-19. The CDR3 spells CASSYEGTGYGYTF. DNA of the CDR3: TGTGCCAGCAGTTACGAAGGGACAGGCTATGGCTACACCTTC.